This T cell receptor (beta chain) stems from a study of cytomegalovirus exposure and HLA in healthy donors. Overall study: Earlier work reported 117 million unique TCR beta sequences from 180 million or so T cells. Early released data had about 85 million unique TCRs, all coming from HLA-typed donors. Notes on the study in general: Associated with cytomegalovirus, according to the listing, were 150 to 200 TCR beta chains.

To note about this clone: Its antigen remains unidentified.

PCR used 60 Vbeta primers and 13 Jbeta primers. Here immunoSEQ multiplex PCR was the method, and the copy in TCRdb shows in-frame clones only, minus some. The data hold about 98,000 clones, with approximately 83% observed a single time. Germline assignment: CDR1 SGHRS and CDR2 YFSETQ. Trimming pared 4 bases from V and 4 bases from J, leaving 23 bases between. The CDR3 runs to 18 residues. This sequence joins TRBV5-1 and TRBJ2-2; D gene unclear. The TCR comes from a female donor in good health and CMV-seropositive. Source material: PBMCs. The CDR3 nucleotides read TGCGCCAGCAGCCACGACTCACCCAAGCGCTTGGCCACCGGGGAGCTGTTTTTT. It yields the protein CASSHDSPKRLATGELFF.